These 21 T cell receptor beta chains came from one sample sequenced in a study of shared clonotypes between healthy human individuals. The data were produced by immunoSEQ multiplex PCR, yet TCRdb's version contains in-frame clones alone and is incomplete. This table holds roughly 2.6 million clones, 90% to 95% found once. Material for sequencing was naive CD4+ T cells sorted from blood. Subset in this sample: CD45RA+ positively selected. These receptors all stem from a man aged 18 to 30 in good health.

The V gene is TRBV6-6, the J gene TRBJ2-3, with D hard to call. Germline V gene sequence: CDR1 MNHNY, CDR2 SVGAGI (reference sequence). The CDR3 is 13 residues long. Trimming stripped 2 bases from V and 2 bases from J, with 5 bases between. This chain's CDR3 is CASSYIYTDTQYF. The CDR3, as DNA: TGTGCCAGCAGTTACATCTACACAGATACGCAGTATTTT.

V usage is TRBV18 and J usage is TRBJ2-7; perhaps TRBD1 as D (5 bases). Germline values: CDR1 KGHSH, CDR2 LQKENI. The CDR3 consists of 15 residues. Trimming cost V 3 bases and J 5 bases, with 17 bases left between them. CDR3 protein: CASSPLSGQGHEQYF. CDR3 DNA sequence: TGTGCCAGCTCACCTTTGAGTGGGCAGGGCCACGAGCAGTACTTC.

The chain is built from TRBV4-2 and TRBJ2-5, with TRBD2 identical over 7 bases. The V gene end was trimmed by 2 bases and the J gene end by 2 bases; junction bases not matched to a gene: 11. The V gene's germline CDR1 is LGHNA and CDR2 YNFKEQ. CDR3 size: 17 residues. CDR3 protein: CASSQRASGGGQETQYF. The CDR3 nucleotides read TGTGCCAGCAGCCAAAGGGCGAGTGGCGGGGGACAAGAGACCCAGTACTTC.

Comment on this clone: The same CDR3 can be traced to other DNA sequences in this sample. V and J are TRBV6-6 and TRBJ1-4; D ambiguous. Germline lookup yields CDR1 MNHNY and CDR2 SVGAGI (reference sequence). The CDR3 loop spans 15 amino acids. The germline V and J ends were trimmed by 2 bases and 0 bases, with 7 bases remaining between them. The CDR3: CASSYGGATNEKLFF. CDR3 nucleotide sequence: TGTGCCAGCAGTTACGGAGGAGCAACTAATGAAAAACTGTTTTTT.

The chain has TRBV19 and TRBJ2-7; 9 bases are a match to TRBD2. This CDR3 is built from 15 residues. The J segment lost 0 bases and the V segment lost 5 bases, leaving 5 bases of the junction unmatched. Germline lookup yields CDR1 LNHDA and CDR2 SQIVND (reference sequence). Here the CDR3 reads CASSPTSGRSYEQYF. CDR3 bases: TGTGCCAGTAGTCCGACTAGCGGCCGCTCCTACGAGCAGTACTTC.

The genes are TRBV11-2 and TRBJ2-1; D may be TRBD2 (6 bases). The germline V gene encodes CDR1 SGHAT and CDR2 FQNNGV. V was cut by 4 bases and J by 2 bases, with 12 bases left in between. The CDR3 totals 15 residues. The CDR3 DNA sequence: TGTGCCAGCAGCTCTCCCGGGACTGCCTACAATGAGCAGTTCTTC. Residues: CASSSPGTAYNEQFF.

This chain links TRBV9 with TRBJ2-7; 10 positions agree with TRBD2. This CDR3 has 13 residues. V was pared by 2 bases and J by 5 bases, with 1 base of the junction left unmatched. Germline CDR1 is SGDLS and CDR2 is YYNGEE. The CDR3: CASSVGLADEQYF. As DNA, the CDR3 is TGTGCCAGCAGCGTTGGACTAGCGGACGAGCAGTACTTC. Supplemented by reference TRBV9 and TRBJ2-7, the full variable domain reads DSGVTQTPKHLITATGQRVTLRCSPRSGDLSVYWYQQSLDQGLQFLIQYYNGEERAKGNILERFSAQQFPDLHSELNLSSLELGDSALYFCASSVGLADEQYFGPGTRLTVT.

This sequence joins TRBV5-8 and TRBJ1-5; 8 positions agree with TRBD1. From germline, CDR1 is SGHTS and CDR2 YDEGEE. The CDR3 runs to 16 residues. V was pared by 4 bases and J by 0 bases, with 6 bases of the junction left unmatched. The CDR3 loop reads CASSSKQGDSNQPQHF. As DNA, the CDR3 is TGTGCCAGCAGCAGCAAACAGGGGGATAGCAATCAGCCCCAGCATTTT.

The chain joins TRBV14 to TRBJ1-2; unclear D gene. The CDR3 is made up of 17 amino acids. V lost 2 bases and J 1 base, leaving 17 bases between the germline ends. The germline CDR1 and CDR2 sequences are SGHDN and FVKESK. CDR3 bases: TGTGCCAGCAGCCAAAACCCTCGTTGGGGATTTAACTATGGCTACACCTTC. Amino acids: CASSQNPRWGFNYGYTF.

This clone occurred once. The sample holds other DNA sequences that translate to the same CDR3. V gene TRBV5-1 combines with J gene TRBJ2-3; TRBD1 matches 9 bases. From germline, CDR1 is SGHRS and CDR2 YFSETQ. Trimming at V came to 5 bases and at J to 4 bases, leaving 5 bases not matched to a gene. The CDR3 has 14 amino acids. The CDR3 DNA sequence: TGCGCCAGCAGTCCGGGACAGGGCTCAGATACGCAGTATTTT. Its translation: CASSPGQGSDTQYF.

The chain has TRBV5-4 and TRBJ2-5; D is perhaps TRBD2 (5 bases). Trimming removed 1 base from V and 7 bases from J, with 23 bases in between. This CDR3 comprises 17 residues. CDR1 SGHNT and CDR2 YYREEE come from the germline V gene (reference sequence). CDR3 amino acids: CASSLIVLVGGTGTQYF. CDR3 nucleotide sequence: TGTGCCAGCAGCTTGATAGTGTTGGTAGGAGGTACGGGGACCCAGTACTTC.

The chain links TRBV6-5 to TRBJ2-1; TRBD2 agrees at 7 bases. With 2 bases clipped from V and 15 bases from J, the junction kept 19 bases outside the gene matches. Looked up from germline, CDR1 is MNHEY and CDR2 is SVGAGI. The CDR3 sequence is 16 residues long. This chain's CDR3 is CASSYGGGSPLGILFF. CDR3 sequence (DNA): TGTGCCAGCAGTTACGGGGGGGGAAGCCCTTTGGGAATTCTGTTCTTC.

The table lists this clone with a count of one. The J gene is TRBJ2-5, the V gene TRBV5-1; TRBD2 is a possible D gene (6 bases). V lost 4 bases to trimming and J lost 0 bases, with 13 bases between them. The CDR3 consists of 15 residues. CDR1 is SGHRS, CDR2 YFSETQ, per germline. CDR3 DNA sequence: TGCGCCAGCAGCCTGGTAAGCGGGTACCAAGAGACCCAGTACTTC. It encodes CASSLVSGYQETQYF. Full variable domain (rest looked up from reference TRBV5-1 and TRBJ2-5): KAGVTQTPRYLIKTRGQQVTLSCSPISGHRSVSWYQQTPGQGLQFLFEYFSETQRNKGNFPGRFSGRQFSNSRSEMNVSTLELGDSALYLCASSLVSGYQETQYFGPGTRLLVL.

The CDR3 DNA is TGTGCCATCAGCCCGGGACGCCTGAACACTGAAGCTTTCTTT. This translates into CAISPGRLNTEAFF. The chain joins TRBV10-3 to TRBJ1-1; TRBD1 might be the D (5 bases). The CDR3 totals 14 residues. The V and J ends lost 6 bases and 0 bases respectively, with 11 bases between them. Germline CDR1 ENHRY, CDR2 SYGVKD.

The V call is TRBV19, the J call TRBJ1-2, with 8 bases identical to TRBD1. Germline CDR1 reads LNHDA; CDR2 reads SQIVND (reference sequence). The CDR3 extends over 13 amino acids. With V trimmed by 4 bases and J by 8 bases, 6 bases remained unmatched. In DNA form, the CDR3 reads TGTGCCAGTAGTACGACAGGGGTTAGGGGCTACACCTTC. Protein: CASSTTGVRGYTF.

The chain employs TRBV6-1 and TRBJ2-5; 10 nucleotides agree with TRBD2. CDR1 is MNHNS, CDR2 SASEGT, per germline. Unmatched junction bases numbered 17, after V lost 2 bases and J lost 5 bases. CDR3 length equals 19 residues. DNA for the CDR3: TGTGCCAGCAGTGAAAGTAGTTCGGCTAGCGGGAGACTTTGGGAGACCCAGTACTTC. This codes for CASSESSSASGRLWETQYF.

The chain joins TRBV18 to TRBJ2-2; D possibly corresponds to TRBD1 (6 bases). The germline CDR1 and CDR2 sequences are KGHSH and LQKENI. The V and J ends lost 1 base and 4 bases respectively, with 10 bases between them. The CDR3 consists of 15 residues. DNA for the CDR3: TGTGCCAGCTCACCACAAACAGGGTTCACCGGGGAGCTGTTTTTT. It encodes CASSPQTGFTGELFF.

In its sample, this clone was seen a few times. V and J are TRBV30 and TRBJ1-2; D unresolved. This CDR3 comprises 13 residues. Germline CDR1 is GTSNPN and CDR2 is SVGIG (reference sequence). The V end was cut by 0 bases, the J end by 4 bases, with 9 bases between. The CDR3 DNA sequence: TGTGCCTGGAGTGTCGGTAGTCTCTATGGCTACACCTTC. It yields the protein CAWSVGSLYGYTF. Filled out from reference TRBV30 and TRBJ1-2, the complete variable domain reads SQTIHQWPATLVQPVGSPLSLECTVEGTSNPNLYWYRQAAGRGLQLLFYSVGIGQISSEVPQNLSASRPQDRQFILSSKKLLLSDSGFYLCAWSVGSLYGYTFGSGTRLTVV.

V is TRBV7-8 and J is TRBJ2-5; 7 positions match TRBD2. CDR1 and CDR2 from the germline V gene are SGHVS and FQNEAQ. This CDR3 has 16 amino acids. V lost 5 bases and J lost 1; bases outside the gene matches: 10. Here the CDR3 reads CASSPSGPRGQETQYF. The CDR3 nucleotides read TGTGCCAGCAGCCCTAGCGGTCCGCGGGGCCAAGAGACCCAGTACTTC.

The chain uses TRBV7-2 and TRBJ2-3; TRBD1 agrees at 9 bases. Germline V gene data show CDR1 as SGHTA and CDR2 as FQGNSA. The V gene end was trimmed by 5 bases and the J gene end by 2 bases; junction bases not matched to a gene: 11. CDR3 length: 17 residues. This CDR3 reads CASSLNRGREFTDTQYF. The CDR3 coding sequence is TGTGCCAGCAGCCTAAACAGGGGGCGCGAGTTCACAGATACGCAGTATTTT.

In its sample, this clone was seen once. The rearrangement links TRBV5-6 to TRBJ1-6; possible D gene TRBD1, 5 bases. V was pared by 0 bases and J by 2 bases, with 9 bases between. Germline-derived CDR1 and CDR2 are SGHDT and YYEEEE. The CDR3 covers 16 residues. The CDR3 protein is CASSLVGGAYNSPLHF. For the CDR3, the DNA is TGTGCCAGCAGCTTGGTTGGGGGAGCCTATAATTCACCCCTCCACTTT.